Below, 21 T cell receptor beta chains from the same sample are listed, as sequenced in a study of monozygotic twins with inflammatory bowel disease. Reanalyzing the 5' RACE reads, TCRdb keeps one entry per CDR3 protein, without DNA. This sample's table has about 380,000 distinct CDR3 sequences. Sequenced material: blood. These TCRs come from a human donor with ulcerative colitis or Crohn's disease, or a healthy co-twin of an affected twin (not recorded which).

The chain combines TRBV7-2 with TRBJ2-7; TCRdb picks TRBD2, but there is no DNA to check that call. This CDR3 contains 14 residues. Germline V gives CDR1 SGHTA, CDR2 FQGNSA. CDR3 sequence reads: CASSPQGLAGPQYF.

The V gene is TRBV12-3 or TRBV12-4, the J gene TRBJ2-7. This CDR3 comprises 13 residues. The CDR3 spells CASSFSSVGEQYF.

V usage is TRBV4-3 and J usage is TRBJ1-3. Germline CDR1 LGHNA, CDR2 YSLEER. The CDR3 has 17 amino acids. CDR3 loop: CASSQAARLDSGNTIYF.

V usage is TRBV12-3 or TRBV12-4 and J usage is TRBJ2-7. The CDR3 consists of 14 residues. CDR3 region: CASSFGYGGYEQYF.

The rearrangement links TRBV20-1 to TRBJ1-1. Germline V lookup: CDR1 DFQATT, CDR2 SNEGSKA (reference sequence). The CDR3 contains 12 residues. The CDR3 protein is CSAKDGNTEAFF.

The CDR3: CASSLLGWGPNTEAFF. The V and J genes are TRBV3-1 and TRBJ1-1. From germline, CDR1 is LGHDT and CDR2 YNNKEL (reference sequence). CDR3 length: 16 amino acids.

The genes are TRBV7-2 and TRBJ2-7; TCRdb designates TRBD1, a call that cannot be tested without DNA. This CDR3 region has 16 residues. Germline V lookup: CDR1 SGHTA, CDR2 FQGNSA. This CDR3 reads CASSRDRTPSGYEQYF.

This chain's CDR3 is CASSINGDLYGYTF. The gene calls are TRBV19 and TRBJ1-2. The CDR3 is made up of 14 amino acids. Looked up from germline, CDR1 is LNHDA and CDR2 is SQIVND (reference sequence).

The CDR3 loop is CASSSLQGPSYNEQFF. The chain links TRBV7-9 to TRBJ2-1; TCRdb picks TRBD1, but there is no DNA to check that call. The CDR3 length is 16 residues. Germline CDR1 SEHNR, CDR2 FQNEAQ (reference sequence).

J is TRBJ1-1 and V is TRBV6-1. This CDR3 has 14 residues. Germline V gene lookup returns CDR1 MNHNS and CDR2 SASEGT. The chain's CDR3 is CASRRVPKDTEAFF.

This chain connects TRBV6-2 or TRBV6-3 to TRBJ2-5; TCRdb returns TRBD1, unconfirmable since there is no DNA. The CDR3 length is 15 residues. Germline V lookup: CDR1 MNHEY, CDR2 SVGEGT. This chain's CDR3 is CASSPPGPEQETQYF.

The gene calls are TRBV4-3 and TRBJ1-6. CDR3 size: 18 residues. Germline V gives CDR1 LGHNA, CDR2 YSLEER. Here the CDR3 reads CASSQDIRHRLYNSPLHF.

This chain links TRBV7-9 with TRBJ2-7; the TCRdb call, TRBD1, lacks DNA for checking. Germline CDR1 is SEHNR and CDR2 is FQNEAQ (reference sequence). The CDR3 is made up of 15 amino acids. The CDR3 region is CASSLVRTGSYEQYF.

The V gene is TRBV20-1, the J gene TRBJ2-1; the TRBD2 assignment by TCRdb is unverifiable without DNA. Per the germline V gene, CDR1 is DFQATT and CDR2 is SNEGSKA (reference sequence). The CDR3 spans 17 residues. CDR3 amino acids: CSARDIAGMSSYNEQFF.

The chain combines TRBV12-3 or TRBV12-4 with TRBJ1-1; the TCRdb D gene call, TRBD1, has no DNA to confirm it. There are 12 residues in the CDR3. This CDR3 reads CASSLVGGQAFF.

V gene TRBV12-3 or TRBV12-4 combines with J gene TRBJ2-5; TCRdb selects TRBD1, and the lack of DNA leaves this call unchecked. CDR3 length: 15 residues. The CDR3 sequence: CASSSGTGGEETQYF.

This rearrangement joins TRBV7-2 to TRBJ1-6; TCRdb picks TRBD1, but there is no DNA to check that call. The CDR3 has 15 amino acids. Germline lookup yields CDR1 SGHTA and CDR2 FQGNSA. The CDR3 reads CASSLSGTGGSPLHF.

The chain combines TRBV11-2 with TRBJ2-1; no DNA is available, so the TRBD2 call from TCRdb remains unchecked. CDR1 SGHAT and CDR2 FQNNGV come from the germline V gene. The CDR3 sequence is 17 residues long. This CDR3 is CASSLDLGTSGNNEQFF.

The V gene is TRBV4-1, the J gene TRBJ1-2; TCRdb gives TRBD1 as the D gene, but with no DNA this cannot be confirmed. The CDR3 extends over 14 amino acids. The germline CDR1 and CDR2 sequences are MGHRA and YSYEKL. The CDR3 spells CASSQVPVNYGYTF.

This chain's CDR3 is CATSDFRDRGIEQFF. This chain links TRBV24-1 with TRBJ2-1; the TCRdb D gene call, TRBD1, has no DNA to confirm it. This CDR3 spans 15 amino acids. Germline loops: CDR1 KGHDR, CDR2 SFDVKD.

CDR3 amino acids: CASSYARVRTDTQYF. This chain links TRBV6-5 with TRBJ2-3; TCRdb reports TRBD1, a call that lacks DNA to check it against. This CDR3 has 15 amino acids. Germline V gene data show CDR1 as MNHEY and CDR2 as SVGAGI.